Reported below is one T cell receptor beta chain. The protocol was immunoSEQ multiplex PCR, while the TCRdb copy is restricted to in-frame clones and leaves out a portion. The repertoire includes 200,000 to 250,000 clones, approximately 78% of them detected once, and approximately 8.4% sits in the top ten. Recruited during active infection, patients (from Seattle) were subsequently followed longitudinally. The data belong to a study of blood T cell repertoires in COVID-19. Whole-study context: Sources were T cells, B-cell-depleted T cells, or PBMCs; the material itself was cDNA or gDNA.

Deletions cut 7 bases from V and 8 bases from J, with 23 bases between. The CDR3 runs to 15 residues. Germline CDR1 SEHNR, CDR2 FQNEAQ (reference sequence). The chain recombines TRBV7-9 with TRBJ1-2; D remains ambiguous. This sequence was found in a woman aged 80 or over with COVID-19, enrolled during active disease. The sample taken for sequencing was peripheral blood. This chain's CDR3 is CASKKVTADLGGYTF. For the CDR3, the DNA is TGTGCCAGCAAAAAGGTTACAGCCGATTTAGGAGGCTACACCTTC.